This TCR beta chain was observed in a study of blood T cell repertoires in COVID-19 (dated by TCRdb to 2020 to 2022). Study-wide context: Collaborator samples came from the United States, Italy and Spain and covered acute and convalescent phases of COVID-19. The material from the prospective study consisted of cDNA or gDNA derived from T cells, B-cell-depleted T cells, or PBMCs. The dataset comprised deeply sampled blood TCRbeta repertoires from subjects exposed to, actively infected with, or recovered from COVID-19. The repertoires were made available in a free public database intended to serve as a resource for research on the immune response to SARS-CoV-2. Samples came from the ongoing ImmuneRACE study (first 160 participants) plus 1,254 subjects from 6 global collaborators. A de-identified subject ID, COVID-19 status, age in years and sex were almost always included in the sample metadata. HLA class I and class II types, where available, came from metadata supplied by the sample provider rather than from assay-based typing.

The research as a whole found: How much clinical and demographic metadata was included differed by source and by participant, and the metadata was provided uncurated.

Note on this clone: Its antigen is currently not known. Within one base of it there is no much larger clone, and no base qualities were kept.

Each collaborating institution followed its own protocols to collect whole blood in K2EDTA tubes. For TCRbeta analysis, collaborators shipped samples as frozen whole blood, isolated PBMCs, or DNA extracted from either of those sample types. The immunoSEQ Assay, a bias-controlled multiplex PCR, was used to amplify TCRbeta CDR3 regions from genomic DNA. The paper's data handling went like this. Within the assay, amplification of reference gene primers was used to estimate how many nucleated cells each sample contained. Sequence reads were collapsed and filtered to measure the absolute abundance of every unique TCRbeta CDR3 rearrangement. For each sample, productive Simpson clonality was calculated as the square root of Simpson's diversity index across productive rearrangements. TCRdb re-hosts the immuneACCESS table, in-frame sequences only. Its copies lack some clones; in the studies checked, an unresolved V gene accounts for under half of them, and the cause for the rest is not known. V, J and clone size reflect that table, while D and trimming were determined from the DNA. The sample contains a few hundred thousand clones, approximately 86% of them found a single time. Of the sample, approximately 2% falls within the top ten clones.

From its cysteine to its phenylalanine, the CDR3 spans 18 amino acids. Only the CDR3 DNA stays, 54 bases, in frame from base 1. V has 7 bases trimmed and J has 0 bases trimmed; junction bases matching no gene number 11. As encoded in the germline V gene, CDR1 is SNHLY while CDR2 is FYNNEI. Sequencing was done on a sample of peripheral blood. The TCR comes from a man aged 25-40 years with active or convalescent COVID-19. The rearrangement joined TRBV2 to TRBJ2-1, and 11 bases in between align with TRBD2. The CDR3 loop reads CASNAGASGGISYNEQFF. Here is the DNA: TGTGCCAGCAACGCAGGGGCTAGCGGGGGGATCTCCTACAATGAGCAGTTCTTC. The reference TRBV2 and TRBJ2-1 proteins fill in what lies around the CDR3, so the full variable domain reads EPEVTQTPSHQVTQMGQEVILRCVPISNHLYFYWYRQILGQKVEFLVSFYNNEISEKSEIFDDQFSVERPDGSNFTLKIRSTKLEDSAMYFCASNAGASGGISYNEQFFGPGTRLTVL.